The T cell receptor beta chain under discussion was sequenced for a study of control samples from healthy donors and cancer patients. Repertoires were generated with immunoSEQ multiplex PCR, while TCRdb's copy carries only in-frame clones and drops some. Here the sample spans 150,000 to 200,000 clones, more than 85% being singletons. CDR1 and CDR2 from the germline V gene are MNHEY and SMNVEV (reference sequence). The CDR3 loop spans 13 amino acids. V shed 3 bases and J shed 4 bases, with 7 bases lying between them. The V gene is TRBV27, the J gene TRBJ1-5, with unresolved D. The TCR originated in a woman in her forties in good health. Sequencing was performed on blood. The CDR3 region is CASSFSSNQPQHF. The DNA of the CDR3 is TGTGCCAGCAGTTTTAGCTCAAATCAGCCCCAGCATTTT.